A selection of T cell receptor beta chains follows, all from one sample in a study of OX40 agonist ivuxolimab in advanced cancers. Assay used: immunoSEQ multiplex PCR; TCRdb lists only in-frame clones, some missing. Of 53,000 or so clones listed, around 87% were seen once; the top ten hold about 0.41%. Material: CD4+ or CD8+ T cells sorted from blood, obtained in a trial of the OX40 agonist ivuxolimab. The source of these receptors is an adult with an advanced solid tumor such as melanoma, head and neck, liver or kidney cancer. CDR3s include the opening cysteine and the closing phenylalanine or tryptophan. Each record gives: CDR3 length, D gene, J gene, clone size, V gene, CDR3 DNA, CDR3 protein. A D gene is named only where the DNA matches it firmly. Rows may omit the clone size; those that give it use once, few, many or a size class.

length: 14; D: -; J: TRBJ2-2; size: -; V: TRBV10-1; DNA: TGCGCCAGCAGTGTGGCCAGACGCCCCGGGGAGCTGTTTTTT; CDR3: CASSVARRPGELFF
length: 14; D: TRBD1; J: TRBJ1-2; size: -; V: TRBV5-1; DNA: TGCGCCAGCAGCCCGGGGACAGAGCTCTATGGCTACACCTTC; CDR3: CASSPGTELYGYTF
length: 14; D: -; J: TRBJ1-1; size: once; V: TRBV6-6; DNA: TGTGCCAGCAGCACATCCGGGACATTTCCACTGCGGTTCTTT; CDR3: CASSTSGTFPLRFF
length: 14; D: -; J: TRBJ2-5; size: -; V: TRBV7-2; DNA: TGTGCCAGCAGCTCCCCCCCATGGAAAGAGACCCAGTACTTC; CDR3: CASSSPPWKETQYF
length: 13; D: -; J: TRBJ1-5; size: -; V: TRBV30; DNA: TGTGCCTGGAGACCCGACGGATATCAGCCCCAGCATTTT; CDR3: CAWRPDGYQPQHF
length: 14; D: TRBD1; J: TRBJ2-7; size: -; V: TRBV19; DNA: TGTGCCAGTACCAAAGGACAGGGCCCCTACGAGCAGTACTTC; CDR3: CASTKGQGPYEQYF
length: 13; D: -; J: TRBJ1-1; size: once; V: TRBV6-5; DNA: TGTGCCAGCAGTTACTCATTGGCAACTGAAGCTTTCTTT; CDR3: CASSYSLATEAFF
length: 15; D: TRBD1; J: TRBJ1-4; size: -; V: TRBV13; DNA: TGTGCCAGCAGCCTTGGGACAGGGAGGGATGAAAAACTGTTTTTT; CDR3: CASSLGTGRDEKLFF
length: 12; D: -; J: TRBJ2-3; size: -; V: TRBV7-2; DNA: TGTGCCAGCAGCACCCGTACGAATACGCAGTATTTT; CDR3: CASSTRTNTQYF
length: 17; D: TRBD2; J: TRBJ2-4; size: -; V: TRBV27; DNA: TGTGCCAGCAGTTTAAGCGGGAGGTTACTAGCCAAAAACATTCAGTACTTC; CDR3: CASSLSGRLLAKNIQYF
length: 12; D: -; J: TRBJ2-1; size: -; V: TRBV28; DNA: TGTGCCAGCAGGCAAGTCTACAATGAGCAGTTCTTC; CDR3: CASRQVYNEQFF
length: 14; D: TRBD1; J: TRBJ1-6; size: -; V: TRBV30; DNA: TGTGCCTGGAGCGGACAGGCAGCTAATTCACCCCTCCACTTT; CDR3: CAWSGQAANSPLHF
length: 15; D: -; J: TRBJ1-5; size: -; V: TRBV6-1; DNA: TGTGCCAGCAGTTTACAGCCTGGCGGCAATCAGCCCCAGCATTTT; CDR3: CASSLQPGGNQPQHF
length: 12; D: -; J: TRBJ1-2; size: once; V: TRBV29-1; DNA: TGCAGCGTTCTGAGGAGTGGCTATGGCTACACCTTC; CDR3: CSVLRSGYGYTF
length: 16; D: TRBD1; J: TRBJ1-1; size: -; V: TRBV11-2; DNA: TGTGCCAGCAGCTTAGTAGTTGGGGGACAGGGGGCTGAAGCTTTCTTT; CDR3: CASSLVVGGQGAEAFF
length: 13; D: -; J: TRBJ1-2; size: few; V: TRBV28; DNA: TGTGCCAGCGTAAGACAGGAGAACTATGGCTACACCTTC; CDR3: CASVRQENYGYTF
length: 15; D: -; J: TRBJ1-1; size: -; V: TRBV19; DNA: TGTGCCAGTAGTAAACCGGGGCCCTGGCACACTGAAGCTTTCTTT; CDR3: CASSKPGPWHTEAFF
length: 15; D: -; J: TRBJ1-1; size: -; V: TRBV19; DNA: TGTGCCAGTACCAAGGGGGAGGGGGGATTCTCTGAAGCTTTCTTT; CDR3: CASTKGEGGFSEAFF
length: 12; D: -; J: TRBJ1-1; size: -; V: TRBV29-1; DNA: TGCAGCGTGGGGGGGTGGAACACTGAAGCTTTCTTT; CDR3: CSVGGWNTEAFF
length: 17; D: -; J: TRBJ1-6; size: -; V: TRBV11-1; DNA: TGTGCCAGCAGCTTACTTTTCGGACAAGGTGCGGGTTCACCCCTCCACTTT; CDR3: CASSLLFGQGAGSPLHF
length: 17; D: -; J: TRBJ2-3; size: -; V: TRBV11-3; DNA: TGTGCCAGCAGCTTAGCATTAGGTTTGAGAAGCACAGATACGCAGTATTTT; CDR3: CASSLALGLRSTDTQYF
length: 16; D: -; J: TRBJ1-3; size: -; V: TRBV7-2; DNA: TGTGCCAGCAGCTCGGGACCTCCGATTTCTGGAAACACCATATATTTT; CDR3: CASSSGPPISGNTIYF
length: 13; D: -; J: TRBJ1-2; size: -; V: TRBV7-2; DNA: TGTGCCAGCAGCCTCAATCCTAATTATGGCTACACCTTC; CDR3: CASSLNPNYGYTF
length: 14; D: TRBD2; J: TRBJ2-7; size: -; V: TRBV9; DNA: TGTGCCAGCAGCCGCGGGAGGGCCTCTTACGAGCAGTACTTC; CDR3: CASSRGRASYEQYF
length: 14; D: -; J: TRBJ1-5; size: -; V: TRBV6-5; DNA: TGTGCCAGCAGCCCCCGGGGAGACGAGAGACCCCAGCATTTT; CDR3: CASSPRGDERPQHF
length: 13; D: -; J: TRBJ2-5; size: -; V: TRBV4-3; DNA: TGCGCCAGCAGCCAAAGCCCATCGGGGACCCAGTACTTC; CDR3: CASSQSPSGTQYF
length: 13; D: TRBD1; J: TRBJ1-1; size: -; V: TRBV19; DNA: TGTGCCAGTAGTCCCCGGACAGGGTGGGACGCTTTCTTT; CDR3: CASSPRTGWDAFF
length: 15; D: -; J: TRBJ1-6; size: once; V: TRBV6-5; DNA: TGTGCCAGCAGTCTCGCGGGCCCCCCGGATTCACCCCTCCACTTT; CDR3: CASSLAGPPDSPLHF
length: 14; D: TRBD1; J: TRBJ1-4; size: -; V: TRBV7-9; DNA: TGTGCCAGCAGCATGGGACAGGGGCGCGAAAAACTGTTTTTT; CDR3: CASSMGQGREKLFF
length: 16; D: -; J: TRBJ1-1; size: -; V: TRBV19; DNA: TGTGCCAGTAGTATAGATCGAGTCACCTTGAACACTGAAGCTTTCTTT; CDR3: CASSIDRVTLNTEAFF
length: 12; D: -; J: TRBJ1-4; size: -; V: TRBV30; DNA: TGTGCCTGGAAAGGATCTAATGAAAAACTGTTTTTT; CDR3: CAWKGSNEKLFF
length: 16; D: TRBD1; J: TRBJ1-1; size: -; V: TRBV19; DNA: TGTGCCAGTAGTACCCGAACAGGGGGCGCGAACACTGAAGCTTTCTTT; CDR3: CASSTRTGGANTEAFF
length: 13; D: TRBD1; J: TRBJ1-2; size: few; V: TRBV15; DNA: TGTGCCACCAGCAAAGGGACAGTCTATGGCTACACCTTC; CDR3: CATSKGTVYGYTF
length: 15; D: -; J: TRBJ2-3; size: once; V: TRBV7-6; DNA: TGTGCCAGCAGTGAGTGGGGGGGCCACGCAGATACGCAGTATTTT; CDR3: CASSEWGGHADTQYF
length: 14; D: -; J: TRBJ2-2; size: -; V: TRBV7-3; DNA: TGTGCCAGCAGCTTAAGCCGGGACACCGGGGAGCTGTTTTTT; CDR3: CASSLSRDTGELFF
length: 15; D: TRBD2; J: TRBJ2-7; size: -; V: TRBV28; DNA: TGTGCCAGCAGTTCAGCGGGAGAGTCCTCAAACGAGCAGTACTTC; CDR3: CASSSAGESSNEQYF
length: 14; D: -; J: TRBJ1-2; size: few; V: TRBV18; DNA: TGTGCCAGCTCACTAACACAGGGAGTGGATGGCTACACCTTC; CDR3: CASSLTQGVDGYTF
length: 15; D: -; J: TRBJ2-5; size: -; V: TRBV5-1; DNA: TGCGCCAGCAGCCTGAACGGGCGGAGGGAAGAGACCCAGTACTTC; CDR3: CASSLNGRREETQYF
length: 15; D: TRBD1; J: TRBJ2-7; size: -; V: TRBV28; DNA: TGTGCCAGCAGTTTACCGGACAGGGGAGCCTACGAGCAGTACTTC; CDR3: CASSLPDRGAYEQYF
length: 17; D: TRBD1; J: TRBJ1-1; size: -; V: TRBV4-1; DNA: TGCGCCAGCAGCCAAGATAGGGGACAGTTCATGAACACTGAAGCTTTCTTT; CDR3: CASSQDRGQFMNTEAFF
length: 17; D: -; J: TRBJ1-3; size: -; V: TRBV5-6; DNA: TGTGCCAGCAGCTTGTATGCGGGGGGCGCAGCTGGAAACACCATATATTTT; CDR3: CASSLYAGGAAGNTIYF
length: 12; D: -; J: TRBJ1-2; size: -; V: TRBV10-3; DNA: TGTGCCATCACGGGCGGCAACTATGGCTACACCTTC; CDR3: CAITGGNYGYTF